The T cell receptor (beta chain) under discussion was sequenced for a study of cytomegalovirus exposure and HLA in healthy donors. Background on the study: Of all 400 or so donors who were genotyped, about 84% belonged to the Caucasian-associated ancestry cluster. Study-wide results and caveats: Highly shared sequence variants in one cluster were likely a sequencing artifact. The listing of about 150 TCR beta chains classed them as cytomegalovirus-associated. Specificity for CMV antigens was confirmed in vitro for three of the CMV-associated chains.

Turning to this clone: Its cognate antigen is unknown.

This CDR3 contains 15 residues. V lost 4 bases to trimming and J lost 4 bases, with 17 bases between them. Germline assignment: CDR1 MDHEN and CDR2 SYDVKM. It was with 60 Vbeta and 13 Jbeta primers that the PCR ran. Method: immunoSEQ multiplex PCR; TCRdb's copy keeps in-frame clones and lacks some. The sample has about 160,000 clones, about 80% seen once. The chain has TRBV28 and TRBJ2-7; possibly TRBD1 for D (5 bases). The sequenced sample was PBMCs. This receptor was identified in a middle-aged man in good health and CMV-seronegative. The CDR3 here is CASSYPRQGSYEQYF. The CDR3 DNA sequence: TGTGCCAGCAGTTACCCGAGGCAGGGTAGTTACGAGCAGTACTTC. Together with reference TRBV28 and TRBJ2-7, the CDR3 gives the full variable domain: DVKVTQSSRYLVKRTGEKVFLECVQDMDHENMFWYRQDPGLGLRLIYFSYDVKMKEKGDIPEGYSVSREKKERFSLILESASTNQTSMYLCASSYPRQGSYEQYFGPGTRLTVT.